This T cell receptor (beta chain) is from a study of technical replicates of blood from a handful of donors. Method: immunoSEQ multiplex PCR; TCRdb's copy keeps in-frame clones and lacks some. The sample has tens of thousands of clones, around 94% seen once; the top ten hold 0.25% to 0.3%. This CDR3 has 17 amino acids. The germline CDR1 and CDR2 sequences are LGHNA and YNFKEQ. Trimming took 0 bases from V and 5 from J, leaving 19 bases between them. Sequencing was done on a sample of T cells isolated from PBMCs. This chain uses TRBV4-2 with TRBJ2-5; D possibly corresponds to TRBD2 (6 bases). The TCR originated in a human donor in good health. The CDR3 DNA reads as TGTGCCAGCAGCCAAGATTGGAGGGAGAGCGGAACGGAGACCCAGTACTTC. Translating it yields CASSQDWRESGTETQYF.